Listed below are T cell receptor beta chains from one sample, sequenced in a study of blood T cell repertoires in COVID-19. TCRdb keeps only in-frame clones here, not all; method: immunoSEQ multiplex PCR. The sample has 300,000 or so clones, more than 75% seen once. The specimen was peripheral blood. Receptors originate from a woman in her 40s who had recovered from COVID-19. Each CDR3 is given with its conserved first and last residue. Fields, in order: clone size, J gene, D gene, V gene, CDR3 protein, CDR3 DNA. D genes are given only for firm matches. Clone size is shown for a subset of rows, as once, few, many or a class of expanded clone.

.	TRBJ2-1	TRBD2	TRBV4-2	CASSQEGLAGVHEQFF	TGTGCCAGCAGCCAAGAAGGACTAGCGGGGGTCCATGAGCAGTTCTTC
.	TRBJ1-1	.	TRBV7-9	CASSFQDRNTEAFF	TGTGCCAGCAGCTTCCAGGACAGGAACACTGAAGCTTTCTTT
.	TRBJ1-1	.	TRBV6-2/TRBV6-3	CASSYARHTEAFF	TGTGCCAGCAGTTACGCCAGGCACACTGAAGCTTTCTTT
.	TRBJ2-5	TRBD2	TRBV7-9	CASSLPLTSGGFQETQYF	TGTGCCAGCAGCTTACCGCTGACTAGCGGGGGATTCCAAGAGACCCAGTACTTC
.	TRBJ1-4	.	TRBV30	CAWSAGQSYGKLFF	TGTGCCTGGAGCGCAGGACAGTCTTACGGAAAACTGTTTTTT
.	TRBJ2-7	TRBD1	TRBV10-3	CAIREGQATFYEQYF	TGTGCCATCAGGGAGGGACAGGCGACGTTCTACGAGCAGTACTTC
.	TRBJ2-1	.	TRBV7-2	CASKEGPANEQFF	TGTGCCAGCAAGGAGGGGCCGGCCAATGAGCAGTTCTTC
.	TRBJ2-5	.	TRBV28	CASSASGHIQETQYF	TGTGCCAGCAGTGCCTCGGGACATATCCAAGAGACCCAGTACTTC
.	TRBJ2-1	.	TRBV4-3	CASSQAKGRNEQFF	TGCGCCAGCAGCCAAGCGAAGGGGAGGAATGAGCAGTTCTTC
.	TRBJ2-5	.	TRBV21-1	CASSKGRETQYF	TGTGCCAGCAGCAAGGGGCGAGAGACCCAGTACTTC
few	TRBJ1-1	.	TRBV5-1	CASSLAGVAAFF	TGCGCCAGCAGCTTGGCCGGAGTAGCGGCTTTCTTT
.	TRBJ2-7	TRBD1	TRBV14	CASSQVDRLFYEQYF	TGTGCCAGCAGCCAAGTGGACAGGCTTTTCTACGAGCAGTACTTC
.	TRBJ2-7	TRBD1	TRBV5-1	CASSSNTGGAGGEQYF	TGCGCCAGCAGCTCGAATACAGGGGGCGCTGGTGGCGAGCAGTACTTC
.	TRBJ1-6	.	TRBV6-5	CASSSTGNSPLHF	TGTGCCAGCAGTTCCACAGGGAATTCACCCCTCCACTTT
.	TRBJ2-1	.	TRBV7-9	CASSLPLVQGDWGNEQFF	TGTGCCAGCAGCTTACCTCTCGTGCAGGGCGATTGGGGCAATGAGCAGTTCTTC
few	TRBJ2-3	.	TRBV6-5	CASRTTTGADTQYF	TGTGCCAGCAGAACGACAACGGGGGCAGATACGCAGTATTTT
.	TRBJ2-5	TRBD1	TRBV5-1	CASSQRTGEIQYF	TGCGCCAGCAGCCAGAGGACAGGCGAGATCCAGTACTTC
.	TRBJ2-2	TRBD1	TRBV24-1	CATSPGQGYTGELFF	TGTGCCACCAGCCCGGGACAGGGCTACACCGGGGAGCTGTTTTTT
.	TRBJ2-7	.	TRBV12-3/TRBV12-4	CASSRDRSYEQYF	TGTGCCAGCAGTCGAGACAGATCCTACGAGCAGTACTTC
.	TRBJ1-2	.	TRBV7-9	CASSLTEGRGYTF	TGTGCCAGCAGCTTAACAGAAGGTAGAGGCTACACCTTC
once	TRBJ1-5	TRBD1	TRBV5-5	CASSGTGGINQPQHF	TGTGCCAGCAGCGGGACAGGGGGTATCAATCAGCCCCAGCATTTT
once	TRBJ1-1	.	TRBV6-1	CASSEQSNTEAFF	TGTGCCAGCAGTGAACAATCGAACACTGAAGCTTTCTTT
once	TRBJ2-5	.	TRBV9	CASSVRKGGDTLRETQYF	TGTGCCAGCAGCGTAAGGAAAGGAGGAGACACCCTTCGAGAGACCCAGTACTTC
few	TRBJ2-7	.	TRBV11-3	CASSLGSPTYEQYF	TGTGCCAGCAGCTTAGGCAGTCCCACCTACGAGCAGTACTTC
.	TRBJ2-5	.	TRBV3-1/TRBV3-2	CASSQADRRVQETQYF	TGTGCCAGCAGCCAGGCCGACAGGCGAGTCCAAGAGACCCAGTACTTC
.	TRBJ1-6	.	TRBV6-5	CASSYRYRDSPLHF	TGTGCCAGCAGTTACAGGTACCGGGATTCACCCCTCCACTTT
.	TRBJ1-2	.	TRBV6-2/TRBV6-3	CASSYSPGDGYTF	TGTGCCAGCAGTTACTCGCCAGGGGATGGCTACACCTTC
few	TRBJ1-4	.	TRBV6-5	CASSDAGINEKLFF	TGTGCCAGCAGCGACGCCGGGATAAATGAAAAACTGTTTTTT
.	TRBJ1-6	.	TRBV6-1	CASSDQIRPDNSPLHF	TGTGCCAGCAGTGATCAAATCAGGCCCGATAATTCACCCCTCCACTTT
.	TRBJ2-7	.	TRBV4-3	CASSVSSSGEQYF	TGCGCCAGCAGCGTCAGTTCCAGCGGCGAGCAGTACTTC
.	TRBJ2-7	TRBD1	TRBV5-4	CASSLVTGVEQYF	TGTGCCAGCAGCTTGGTGACAGGGGTCGAGCAGTACTTC
.	TRBJ1-2	TRBD1	TRBV10-3	CASRERDSYGYTF	TGTGCCTCTCGGGAACGGGACAGCTATGGCTACACCTTC
once	TRBJ1-1	TRBD1	TRBV5-8	CASSWGVGGNTEAFF	TGTGCCAGCAGCTGGGGGGTAGGGGGCAACACTGAAGCTTTCTTT
.	TRBJ1-2	.	TRBV21-1	CASRELRVGYGYTF	TGTGCCAGCAGAGAGCTGAGGGTGGGGTATGGCTACACCTTC
.	TRBJ1-2	TRBD1	TRBV6-5	CASRGQGDNYGYTF	TGTGCCAGCAGGGGACAGGGGGATAACTATGGCTACACCTTC
.	TRBJ1-2	TRBD1	TRBV4-3	CASSHLDRGTGGYTF	TGCGCCAGCAGCCACCTCGACAGGGGGACAGGGGGCTACACCTTC
.	TRBJ1-6	TRBD1	TRBV5-6	CASSLGQGDSPLHF	TGTGCCAGCAGCCTAGGACAGGGTGATTCACCCCTCCACTTT
.	TRBJ1-1	.	TRBV10-2	CASSVMGRNTEAFF	TGCGCCAGCAGTGTGATGGGCCGGAACACTGAAGCTTTCTTT
.	TRBJ2-5	TRBD2	TRBV5-1	CASSLGGGDQETQYF	TGCGCCAGCAGCTTGGGCGGGGGGGATCAAGAGACCCAGTACTTC
.	TRBJ1-3	.	TRBV30	CAWSSSSGNTIYF	TGTGCCTGGAGTTCTAGCTCTGGAAACACCATATATTTT
once	TRBJ2-7	TRBD1	TRBV7-2	CASNLRGQPEQYF	TGTGCCAGCAATCTACGGGGACAGCCCGAGCAGTACTTC
.	TRBJ1-1	.	TRBV19	CASTPGTWNTEAFF	TGTGCCAGTACCCCCGGGACATGGAACACTGAAGCTTTCTTT
.	TRBJ2-3	.	TRBV4-3	CASSQDLRGGALDTQYF	TGCGCCAGCAGCCAAGACTTAAGGGGGGGAGCGTTAGATACGCAGTATTTT
.	TRBJ1-5	.	TRBV27	CASSVGAADQPQHF	TGTGCCAGCAGTGTTGGAGCTGCCGATCAGCCCCAGCATTTT
.	TRBJ2-1	TRBD1	TRBV7-6	CASSPSPIGTVYNEQFF	TGTGCCAGCAGCCCCAGCCCGATCGGGACAGTCTACAATGAGCAGTTCTTC
.	TRBJ1-3	.	TRBV29-1	CSVEKQAGNTIYF	TGCAGCGTTGAAAAACAGGCTGGAAACACCATATATTTT
few	TRBJ2-7	TRBD2	TRBV3-1/TRBV3-2	CASSQDTSGGYEQYF	TGTGCCAGCAGCCAGGACACTAGCGGTGGCTACGAGCAGTACTTC
.	TRBJ1-4	.	TRBV12-5	CASGLVVGGRTNEKLFF	TGTGCTAGTGGTTTGGTGGTTGGAGGCCGAACTAATGAAAAACTGTTTTTT
.	TRBJ2-5	.	TRBV5-1	CASSPRGGSETQYF	TGCGCCAGCAGCCCAAGGGGGGGGAGCGAGACCCAGTACTTC
.	TRBJ1-2	.	TRBV19	CASSSGSNIWGYTF	TGTGCCAGTAGTTCCGGGTCCAACATATGGGGCTACACCTTC
.	TRBJ1-4	.	TRBV25-1	CASSELRGFNEKLFF	TGTGCCAGCAGTGAATTGCGGGGGTTTAATGAAAAACTGTTTTTT
.	TRBJ2-7	.	TRBV7-2	CASSLRRTVPVWYF	TGTGCCAGCAGCTTAAGAAGAACAGTGCCGGTCTGGTACTTC
.	TRBJ1-1	.	TRBV30	CAWSPRMNTEAFF	TGTGCCTGGAGTCCGCGGATGAACACTGAAGCTTTCTTT
few	TRBJ2-7	.	TRBV7-8	CASSSGTSPGWEQYF	TGTGCCAGCAGCTCCGGGACATCCCCCGGTTGGGAGCAGTACTTC
.	TRBJ2-3	.	TRBV5-6	CASSLTRTDTQYF	TGTGCCAGCAGCTTGACTCGCACAGATACGCAGTATTTT